The source of this T cell receptor beta chain is a study of blood T cell repertoires in COVID-19 (dated by TCRdb to about 2020). Regarding the complete study: Samples from collaborators originated in the United States, Italy and Spain and spanned both the acute and convalescent phases of COVID-19. The material from the prospective study consisted of cDNA or gDNA derived from T cells, B-cell-depleted T cells, or PBMCs. Deeply sampled blood TCRbeta repertoires from subjects exposed to, actively infected with, or recovered from COVID-19 were included in the dataset. The repertoires were released in a freely available public database intended as a resource for research on the immune response to SARS-CoV-2. Samples came from the ongoing ImmuneRACE study (first 160 participants) plus 1,254 subjects from 6 global collaborators. Nearly every sample came with metadata listing a de-identified subject ID, COVID-19 status, age in years and sex. Where available, HLA class I and class II types were taken from metadata supplied by the sample provider and were not determined by assay-based typing. Beyond this particular receptor, the publication reports: The amount of clinical and demographic metadata varied by source and participant and was provided uncurated.

Note on this clone: This receptor's antigen is unknown. The sample holds no much larger clone one base away, and base qualities are not on file.

TCRbeta CDR3 regions were amplified from genomic DNA by means of the immunoSEQ Assay, a bias-controlled multiplex PCR. For the original study's pipeline: The number of nucleated cells in each sample was estimated from the amplification of reference gene primers within the assay. To quantify the absolute abundance of each unique TCRbeta CDR3 rearrangement, sequence reads were collapsed and filtered. For each sample, productive Simpson clonality was calculated by taking the square root of Simpson's diversity index across productive rearrangements. The immuneACCESS repertoire file appears here via TCRdb, limited to in-frame rearrangements. These files lack a portion of the clones; in checked studies, under half of the deficit traces to unresolved V genes, and the cause of the others is not known. V and J calls and clone size are those listed in that table; D and trimming were worked out from the DNA. This sample comprises about 120,000 clones, approximately 90% of them detected only once. The ten largest make up approximately 19% of the sample.

Cut back by 4 bases and 4 bases, the V and J ends lie 19 bases apart. The germline V gene gives CDR1 as MGHRA and CDR2 as YSYEKL. The CDR3 runs 17 amino acids, cysteine and phenylalanine included. Only the CDR3 portion is preserved as DNA: 51 bases, with reading frame beginning at the first base. Each collaborating institution followed its own protocols to collect whole blood in K2EDTA tubes. For TCRbeta analysis, collaborators shipped samples as frozen whole blood, isolated PBMCs, or DNA extracted from either of those sample types. The chain is made from TRBV4-1 and TRBJ2-2; the D gene is possibly TRBD2, with 5 bases matching. This receptor was obtained from a human donor with acute or convalescent COVID-19. The donor label of this sample is uncertain. The specimen was peripheral blood. The DNA sequence reads TGCGCCAGCAGCCTCGCCCACCACGGACTCCTCACCGGGGAGCTGTTTTTT. The translation is CASSLAHHGLLTGELFF.